This T cell receptor (beta chain) comes out of a study of T cells in tumors after PD-1 blockade. Overall study: No patient had prior checkpoint blockade, systemic immunosuppression, or radiotherapy within 4 weeks. Treatment was either pembrolizumab 200 mg every 3 weeks or cemiplimab 350 mg every 2 weeks. Daily vismodegib 150 mg continued in a subset of anti-PD-1-treated patients.

The V and J ends lost 7 bases and 0 bases, in that order; junction bases with no gene match: 3. The CDR3 is 14 amino acids. The germline V gene encodes CDR1 MNHEY and CDR2 SVGAGI. Libraries were prepared by immunoSEQ multiplex PCR; TCRdb keeps only in-frame clonotypes and omits some of them. The repertoire has tens of thousands of clones, about four fifths of them found once; the top ten carry 13%. Sequenced material: PBMCs, taken before anti-PD-1 treatment. V is TRBV6-5 and J is TRBJ1-1, with TRBD1 matching 9 bases. The sequence was obtained from a human donor with basal cell carcinoma. The CDR3 DNA reads TGTGCCAGCAACCGGGACAGGGTGAACACTGAAGCTTTCTTT. This encodes CASNRDRVNTEAFF.